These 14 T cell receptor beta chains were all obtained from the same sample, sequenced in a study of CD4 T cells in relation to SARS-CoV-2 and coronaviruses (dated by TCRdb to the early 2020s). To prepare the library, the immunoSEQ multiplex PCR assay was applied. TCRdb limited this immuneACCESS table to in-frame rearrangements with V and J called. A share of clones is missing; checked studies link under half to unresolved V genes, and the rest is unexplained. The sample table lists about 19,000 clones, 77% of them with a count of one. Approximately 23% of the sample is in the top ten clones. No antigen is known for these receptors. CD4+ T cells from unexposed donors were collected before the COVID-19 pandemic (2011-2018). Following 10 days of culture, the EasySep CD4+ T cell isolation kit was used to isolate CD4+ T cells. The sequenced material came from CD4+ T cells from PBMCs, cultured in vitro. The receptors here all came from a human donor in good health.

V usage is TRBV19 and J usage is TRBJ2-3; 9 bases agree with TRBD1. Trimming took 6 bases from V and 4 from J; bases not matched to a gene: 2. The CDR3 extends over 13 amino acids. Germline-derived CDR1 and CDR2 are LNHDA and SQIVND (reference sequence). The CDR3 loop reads CASSGQGPDTQYF. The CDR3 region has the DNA TGTGCCAGTAGCGGACAGGGGCCAGATACGCAGTATTTT.

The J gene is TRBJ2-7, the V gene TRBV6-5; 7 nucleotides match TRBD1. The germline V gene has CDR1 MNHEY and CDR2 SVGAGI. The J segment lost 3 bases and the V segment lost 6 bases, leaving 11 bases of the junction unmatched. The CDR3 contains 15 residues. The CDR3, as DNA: TGTGCCAGCAGGGGGAAGGGACAGACGATCTACGAGCAGTACTTC. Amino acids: CASRGKGQTIYEQYF.

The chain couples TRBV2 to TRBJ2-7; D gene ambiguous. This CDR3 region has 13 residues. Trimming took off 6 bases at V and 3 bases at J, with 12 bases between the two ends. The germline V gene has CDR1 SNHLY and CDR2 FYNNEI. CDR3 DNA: TGTGCCAGCAGGGACGGCTCCTACTACGAGCAGTACTTC. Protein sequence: CASRDGSYYEQYF.

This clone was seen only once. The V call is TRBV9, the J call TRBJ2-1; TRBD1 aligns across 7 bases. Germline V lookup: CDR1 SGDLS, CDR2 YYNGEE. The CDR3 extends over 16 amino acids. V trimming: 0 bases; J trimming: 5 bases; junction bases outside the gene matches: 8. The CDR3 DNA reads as TGTGCCAGCAGCGTAGGAGGGGGCCGGAATCACAATGAGCAGTTCTTC. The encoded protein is CASSVGGGRNHNEQFF.

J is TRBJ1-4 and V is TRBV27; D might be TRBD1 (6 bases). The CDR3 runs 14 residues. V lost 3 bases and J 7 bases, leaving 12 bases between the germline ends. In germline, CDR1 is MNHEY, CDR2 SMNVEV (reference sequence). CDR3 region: CASSFLGAGEKLFF. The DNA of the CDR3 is TGTGCCAGCAGTTTTTTGGGGGCTGGTGAAAAACTGTTTTTT.

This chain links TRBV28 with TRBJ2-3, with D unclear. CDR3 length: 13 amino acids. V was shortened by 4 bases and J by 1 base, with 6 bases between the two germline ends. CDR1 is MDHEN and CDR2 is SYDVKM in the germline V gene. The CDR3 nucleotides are TGTGCCAGCAGTTCCGCGCGCACAGATACGCAGTATTTT. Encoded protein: CASSSARTDTQYF.

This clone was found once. The CDR3 here is CASSLAGGPGETQYF. CDR3 nucleotides: TGCGCCAGCAGCTTGGCGGGGGGGCCGGGGGAGACCCAGTACTTC. The J gene is TRBJ2-5, the V gene TRBV5-1, with 8 positions matching TRBD2. V dropped 0 bases and J dropped 5; count of bases not matched to a gene: 6. The germline CDR1 and CDR2 sequences are SGHRS and YFSETQ. The CDR3 covers 15 residues.

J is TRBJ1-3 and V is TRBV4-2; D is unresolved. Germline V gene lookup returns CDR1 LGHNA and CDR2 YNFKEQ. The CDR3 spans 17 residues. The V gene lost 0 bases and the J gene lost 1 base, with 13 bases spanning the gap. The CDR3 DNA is TGTGCCAGCAGCCAAGAGCCCTCGGGGTGGTCTGGAAACACCATATATTTT. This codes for CASSQEPSGWSGNTIYF.

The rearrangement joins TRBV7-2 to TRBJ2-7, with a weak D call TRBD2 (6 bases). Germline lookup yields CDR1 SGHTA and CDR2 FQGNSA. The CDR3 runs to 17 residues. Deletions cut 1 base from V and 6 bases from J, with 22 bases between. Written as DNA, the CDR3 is TGTGCCAGCAGCTTAGGGGGCCGGGCTACTTCAGCGGGCGAGCAGTACTTC. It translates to CASSLGGRATSAGEQYF.

The CDR3 region has the DNA TGTGCCAGCAGCTTAGGTTTCAGGACTGAAGCTTTCTTT. It yields the protein CASSLGFRTEAFF. The rearrangement joins TRBV11-3 to TRBJ1-1; D gene unclear. The CDR3 is made up of 13 amino acids. Germline V gene sequence: CDR1 SGHNT, CDR2 YENEEA. V lost 1 base and J lost 5, with 8 bases in between.

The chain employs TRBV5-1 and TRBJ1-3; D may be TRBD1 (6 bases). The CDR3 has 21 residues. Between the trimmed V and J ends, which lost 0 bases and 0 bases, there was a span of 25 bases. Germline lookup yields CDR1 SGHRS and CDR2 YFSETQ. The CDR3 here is CASSLGLRQDPGSLSGNTIYF. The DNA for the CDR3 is TGCGCCAGCAGCTTGGGTTTAAGACAGGACCCCGGCAGCCTCTCTGGAAACACCATATATTTT.

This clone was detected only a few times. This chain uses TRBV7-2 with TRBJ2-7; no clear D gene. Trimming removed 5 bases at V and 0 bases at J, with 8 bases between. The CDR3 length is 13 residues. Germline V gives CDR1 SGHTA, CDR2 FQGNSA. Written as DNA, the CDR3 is TGTGCCAGCAGCCGAGAATACTCCTACGAGCAGTACTTC. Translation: CASSREYSYEQYF. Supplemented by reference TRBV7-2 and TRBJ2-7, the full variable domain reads GAGVSQSPSNKVTEKGKDVELRCDPISGHTALYWYRQSLGQGLEFLIYFQGNSAPDKSGLPSDRFSAERTGGSVSTLTIQRTQQEDSAVYLCASSREYSYEQYFGPGTRLTVT.

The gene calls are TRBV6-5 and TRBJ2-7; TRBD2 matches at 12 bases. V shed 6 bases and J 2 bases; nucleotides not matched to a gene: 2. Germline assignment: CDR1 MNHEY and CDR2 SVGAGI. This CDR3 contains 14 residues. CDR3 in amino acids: CASSGTSGPYEQYF. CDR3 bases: TGTGCCAGCAGCGGGACTAGCGGGCCCTACGAGCAGTACTTC.

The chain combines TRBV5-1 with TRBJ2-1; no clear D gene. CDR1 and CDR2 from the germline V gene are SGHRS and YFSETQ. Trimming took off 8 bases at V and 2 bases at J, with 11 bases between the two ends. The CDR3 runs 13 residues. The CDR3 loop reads CASSMDAYNEQFF. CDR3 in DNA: TGCGCCAGTTCGATGGATGCCTACAATGAGCAGTTCTTC.